The 3 T cell receptor beta chains below were found in one sample sequenced in a study of CD8 T cells in ankylosing spondylitis. Regarding the study as a whole: Roughly eight highly homologous variants made up a TCR beta motif that seemed to typify ankylosing spondylitis blood.

Which antigens these TCRs recognize remains unknown. TCRdb called the 5' RACE reads again in MiXCR, with one record for every CDR3 protein. The sample lists about 390,000 distinct CDR3 sequences; around 22% were seen once. The specimen was blood, either unsorted or a sorted T cell fraction (not recorded which). These receptors all come from a male donor with ankylosing spondylitis.

This clonotype was detected a few times. The chain carries TRBV7-2 and TRBJ2-3; TRBD2 aligns across 13 bases. Losses at the gene ends were 6 bases for V and 3 bases for J; bases not matched to a gene: 6. Germline V gene data show CDR1 as SGHTA and CDR2 as FQGNSA. The length of the CDR3 is 16 residues. In DNA form, the CDR3 reads TGTGCCAGCAGGTGGACTAGCGGGAGTCCGACAGATACGCAGTATTTT. Translating gives CASRWTSGSPTDTQYF. Full variable domain (missing parts from reference TRBV7-2 and TRBJ2-3): GAGVSQSPSNKVTEKGKDVELRCDPISGHTALYWYRQSLGQGLEFLIYFQGNSAPDKSGLPSDRFSAERTGGSVSTLTIQRTQQEDSAVYLCASRWTSGSPTDTQYFGPGTRLTVL.

This clonotype has a handful of counts. The V call is TRBV29-1, the J call TRBJ2-7; D is possibly TRBD2 (6 bases). CDR1 is SQVTM and CDR2 is ANQGSEA in the germline V gene. The CDR3 totals 14 residues. Trimming took off 4 bases at V and 6 bases at J, with 19 bases between the two ends. The CDR3 spells CSVAGRGRPTEQYF. The CDR3 DNA sequence: TGCAGCGTTGCCGGGAGAGGACGCCCTACCGAGCAGTACTTC.

This chain connects TRBV3-1 to TRBJ2-7, with D perhaps TRBD2 (5 bases). CDR3 size: 15 residues. Germline CDR1 and CDR2: LGHDT and YNNKEL (reference sequence). Between the trimmed V and J ends, which lost 4 bases and 3 bases, there was a span of 16 bases. The CDR3 spells CASSPRTEGLYEQYF. The CDR3 DNA is TGTGCCAGCAGCCCCCGGACTGAAGGCCTCTACGAGCAGTACTTC.